What follows is one T cell receptor beta chain and its context. The data were obtained in a study of blood T cell repertoires in COVID-19. Study-wide background: The United States, Italy and Spain supplied acute and convalescent COVID-19 samples.

Some clones are missing from TCRdb's copy, which holds only in-frame ones; the method was immunoSEQ multiplex PCR. The sample includes just under 20,000 clones, roughly 85% of them seen just once. This TCR was recovered from a human donor with active COVID-19. The donor label of this sample is uncertain. Source material: peripheral blood.

The CDR3 loop is CASSLGGGTGELFF. The CDR3 DNA is TGTGCCAGCAGCTTAGGCGGGGGGACCGGGGAGCTGTTTTTT. The chain couples TRBV7-2 to TRBJ2-2, with 8 bases lining up with TRBD2. The junction had 0 bases not matched to a gene; V was cut back by 1 base and J by 5 bases. CDR1 SGHTA and CDR2 FQGNSA come from the germline V gene. The CDR3 loop spans 14 amino acids. The variable domain in full, completed from reference TRBV7-2 and TRBJ2-2, reads GAGVSQSPSNKVTEKGKDVELRCDPISGHTALYWYRQSLGQGLEFLIYFQGNSAPDKSGLPSDRFSAERTGGSVSTLTIQRTQQEDSAVYLCASSLGGGTGELFFGEGSRLTVL.